These T cell receptor beta chains were read from a single sample in a study of blood T cells in healthy people across ages. TCRdb re-derived calls from the 5' RACE reads in MiXCR, one entry per CDR3 protein. The data hold some 1.1 million distinct CDR3 sequences, with roughly two fifths observed a single time. What was sequenced was blood. The receptors shown here come from a man aged 18 to 29 in good health. CDR3s include the opening cysteine and the closing phenylalanine or tryptophan. The size field is filled for only some rows; it gives once, few, many or a size class.

>NA|TRBJ2-1|TRBV6-2/TRBV6-3
CASSYSKFKGQSYNEQFF
>NA|TRBJ1-1|TRBV20-1
CSASGATLNTEAFF
>NA|TRBJ2-1|TRBV5-5
CASSFYRLTYNVQFF
>few|TRBJ2-7|TRBV10-3
CASQNRDSFSYEQYF
>few|TRBJ1-1|TRBV4-3
CASSLKLGAEAFF
>NA|TRBJ1-2|TRBV5-6
CARSADRTYGYTF
>NA|TRBJ1-5|TRBV20-1
CSAPRVDRANQPQHF
>NA|TRBJ2-1|TRBV4-1
CASTRPRDRAYNEQFF
>NA|TRBJ2-1|TRBV14
CASSHLTERSGGRNEQFF
>few|TRBJ2-3|TRBV29-1
CSVEVVPGGLTDTQYF
>few|TRBJ1-1|TRBV12-5
CASGLEDGWMNTEAFF
>few|TRBJ1-5|TRBV27
CASSAGTGSNQPQHF
>NA|TRBJ1-1|TRBV6-2/TRBV6-3
CASSLPPGFGTEAFF
>NA|TRBJ1-6|TRBV20-1
CSAKGTAYSPLHF